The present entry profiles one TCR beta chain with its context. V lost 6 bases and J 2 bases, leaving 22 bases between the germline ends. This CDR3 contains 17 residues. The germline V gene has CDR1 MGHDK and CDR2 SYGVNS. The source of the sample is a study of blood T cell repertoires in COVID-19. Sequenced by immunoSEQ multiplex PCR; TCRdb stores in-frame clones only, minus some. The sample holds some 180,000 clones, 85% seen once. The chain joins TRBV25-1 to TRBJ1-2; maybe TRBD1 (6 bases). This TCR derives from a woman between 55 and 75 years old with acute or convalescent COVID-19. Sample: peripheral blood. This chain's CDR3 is CASRGIDRSQGNYGYTF. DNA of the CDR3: TGTGCCAGCAGAGGGATAGACAGGTCACAAGGGAACTATGGCTACACCTTC.